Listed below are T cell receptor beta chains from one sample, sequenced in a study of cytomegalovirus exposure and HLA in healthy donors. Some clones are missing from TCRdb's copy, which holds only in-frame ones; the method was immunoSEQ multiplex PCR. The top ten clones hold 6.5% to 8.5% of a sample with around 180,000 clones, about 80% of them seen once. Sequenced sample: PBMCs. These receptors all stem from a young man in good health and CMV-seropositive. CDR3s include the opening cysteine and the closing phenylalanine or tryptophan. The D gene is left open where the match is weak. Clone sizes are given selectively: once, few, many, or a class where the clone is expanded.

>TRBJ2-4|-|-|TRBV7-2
CASSLSVAKNIQYF
TGTGCCAGCAGCTTATCGGTGGCCAAAAACATTCAGTACTTC
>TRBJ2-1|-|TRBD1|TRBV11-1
CASSFAGQEYNEQFF
TGTGCCAGCAGCTTTGCCGGACAGGAGTACAATGAGCAGTTCTTC
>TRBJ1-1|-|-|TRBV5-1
CASSLFWEGLNTEAFF
TGCGCCAGCAGCTTGTTCTGGGAGGGGTTGAACACTGAAGCTTTCTTT
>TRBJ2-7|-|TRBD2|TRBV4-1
CASSLRLAGAYEQYF
TGCGCCAGCAGCCTCCGACTAGCGGGAGCCTACGAGCAGTACTTC
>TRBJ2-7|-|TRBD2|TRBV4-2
CASSQETSGGPYEQYF
TGTGCCAGCAGCCAAGAGACTAGCGGGGGCCCCTACGAGCAGTACTTC
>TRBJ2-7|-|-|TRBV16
CASSRTEHYEQYF
TGTGCCAGCAGCCGGACAGAGCACTACGAGCAGTACTTC
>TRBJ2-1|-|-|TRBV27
CASSFRGDEQFF
TGTGCCAGCAGTTTTAGGGGCGATGAGCAGTTCTTC
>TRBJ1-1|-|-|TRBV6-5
CALLGGASNTEAFF
TGTGCCCTCCTCGGGGGGGCCTCGAACACTGAAGCTTTCTTT
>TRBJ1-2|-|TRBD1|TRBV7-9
CSSSLAGTGVNYGYTF
TGTTCCAGCAGCTTAGCTGGGACAGGGGTGAACTATGGCTACACCTTC
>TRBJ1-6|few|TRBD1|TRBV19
CASSTGQGNPPLHF
TGTGCCAGTAGTACCGGACAGGGGAATCCACCCCTCCACTTT
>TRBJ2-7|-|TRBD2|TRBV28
CASSVANVGGRAEQYF
TGTGCCAGCAGTGTGGCAAATGTAGGCGGGAGGGCCGAGCAGTACTTC
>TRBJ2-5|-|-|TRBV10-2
CASSGGRVKETQYF
TGCGCCAGCAGTGGGGGCAGAGTTAAAGAGACCCAGTACTTC
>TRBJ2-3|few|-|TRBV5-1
CASSLRGLGTDTQYF
TGCGCCAGCAGCTTGAGGGGGTTGGGCACAGATACGCAGTATTTT
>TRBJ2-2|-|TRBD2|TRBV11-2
CASSLSSGGKTGELFF
TGTGCCAGCAGCTTGAGTAGCGGGGGAAAAACCGGGGAGCTGTTTTTT
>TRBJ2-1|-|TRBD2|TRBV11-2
CASSRKRLAGYNEQFF
TGTGCCAGCAGCCGCAAAAGACTAGCGGGATACAATGAGCAGTTCTTC
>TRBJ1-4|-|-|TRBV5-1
CASSPRGLVEKLFF
TGCGCCAGCAGCCCGAGGGGGTTAGTTGAAAAACTGTTTTTT
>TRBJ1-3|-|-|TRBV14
CASSPQASASGNTIYF
TGTGCCAGCAGCCCCCAGGCGTCCGCCTCTGGAAACACCATATATTTT
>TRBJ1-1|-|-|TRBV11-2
CASSLDSGEDTEAFF
TGTGCCAGCAGCTTGGATTCGGGGGAAGACACTGAAGCTTTCTTT
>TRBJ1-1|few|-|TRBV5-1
CASSLVSESNTEAFF
TGCGCCAGCAGCTTGGTTTCGGAGTCGAACACTGAAGCTTTCTTT
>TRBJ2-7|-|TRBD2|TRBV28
CASSRSRTSGRLLYEQYF
TGTGCCAGCAGCCGAAGTCGGACTAGCGGGAGGCTCCTCTACGAGCAGTACTTC
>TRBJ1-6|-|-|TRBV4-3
CASSPRDSNSPLHF
TGCGCCAGCAGCCCCCGGGATTCTAATTCACCCCTCCACTTT
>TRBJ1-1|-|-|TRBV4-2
CASSQENSPDNTEAFF
TGTGCCAGCAGCCAAGAGAACAGTCCTGATAACACTGAAGCTTTCTTT
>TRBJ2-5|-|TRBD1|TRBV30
CAWTRDREETQYF
TGTGCCTGGACCAGGGACAGGGAAGAGACCCAGTACTTC
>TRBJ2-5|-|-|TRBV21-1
CASSPRQEQYF
TGTGCCAGCAGCCCCCGACAGGAGCAGTACTTC
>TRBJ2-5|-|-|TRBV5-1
CASSYLNVLGSGEEGQETQYF
TGCGCCAGCAGCTACCTTAATGTGTTAGGGTCGGGGGAAGAGGGACAAGAGACCCAGTACTTC
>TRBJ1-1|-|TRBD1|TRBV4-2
CASSQDDRGDEEAFF
TGTGCCAGCAGCCAAGACGACAGGGGAGATGAGGAAGCTTTCTTT
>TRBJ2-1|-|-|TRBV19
CASSIEGSYNEQFF
TGTGCCAGTAGTATAGAGGGGAGCTACAATGAGCAGTTCTTC
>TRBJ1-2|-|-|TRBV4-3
CASSQDFDRIYGYTF
TGCGCCAGCAGCCAAGACTTTGACAGGATCTATGGCTACACCTTC
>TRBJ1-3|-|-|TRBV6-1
CASSDGSSGNTIYF
TGTGCCAGCAGTGACGGGAGCTCTGGAAACACCATATATTTT
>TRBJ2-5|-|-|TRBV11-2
CASSFFGVGQETQYF
TGTGCCAGCAGCTTCTTCGGGGTTGGCCAAGAGACCCAGTACTTC